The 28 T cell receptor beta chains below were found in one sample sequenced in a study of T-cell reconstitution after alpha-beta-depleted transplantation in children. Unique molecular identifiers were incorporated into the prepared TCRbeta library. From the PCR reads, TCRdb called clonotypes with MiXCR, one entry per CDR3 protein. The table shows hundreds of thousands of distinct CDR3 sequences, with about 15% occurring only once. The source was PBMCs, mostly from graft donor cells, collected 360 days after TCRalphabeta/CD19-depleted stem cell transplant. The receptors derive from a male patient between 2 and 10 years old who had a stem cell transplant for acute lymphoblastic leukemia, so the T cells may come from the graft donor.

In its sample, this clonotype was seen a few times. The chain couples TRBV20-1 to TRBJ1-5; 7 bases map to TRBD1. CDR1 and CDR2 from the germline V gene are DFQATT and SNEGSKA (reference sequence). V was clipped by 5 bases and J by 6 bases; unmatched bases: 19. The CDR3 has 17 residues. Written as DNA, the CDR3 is TGCAGTGCTGACCCAAGGGGGCGCGGTGGTAATGTTCAGCCCCAGCATTTT. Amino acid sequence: CSADPRGRGGNVQPQHF.

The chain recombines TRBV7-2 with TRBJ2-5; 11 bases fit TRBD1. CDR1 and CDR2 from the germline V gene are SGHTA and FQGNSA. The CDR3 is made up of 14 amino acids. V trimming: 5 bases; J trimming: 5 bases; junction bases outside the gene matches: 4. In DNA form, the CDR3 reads TGTGCCAGCAGCCAGGACAGGGGGCGGGAGACCCAGTACTTC. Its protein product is CASSQDRGRETQYF.

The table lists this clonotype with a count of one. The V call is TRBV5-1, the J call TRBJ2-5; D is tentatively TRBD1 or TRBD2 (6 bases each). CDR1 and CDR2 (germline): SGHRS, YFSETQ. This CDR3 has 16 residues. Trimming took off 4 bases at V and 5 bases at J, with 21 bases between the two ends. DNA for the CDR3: TGCGCCAGCAGCAACAACAGGGACTTAGGGGCCGAGACCCAGTACTTC. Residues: CASSNNRDLGAETQYF.

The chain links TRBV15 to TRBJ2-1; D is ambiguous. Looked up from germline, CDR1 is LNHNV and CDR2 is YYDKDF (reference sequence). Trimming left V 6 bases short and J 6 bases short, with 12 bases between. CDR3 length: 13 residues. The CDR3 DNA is TGTGCCACCAGAGCCGACTGGGCCAATGAGCAGTTCTTC. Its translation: CATRADWANEQFF.

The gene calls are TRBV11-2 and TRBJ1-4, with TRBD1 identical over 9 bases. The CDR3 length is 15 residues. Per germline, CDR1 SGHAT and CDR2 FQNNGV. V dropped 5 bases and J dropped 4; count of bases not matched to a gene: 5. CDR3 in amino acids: CASSPDRGNNEKLFF. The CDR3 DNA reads TGTGCCAGCAGCCCCGACAGGGGGAATAATGAAAAACTGTTTTTT. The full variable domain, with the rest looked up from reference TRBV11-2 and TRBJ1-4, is EAGVAQSPRYKIIEKRQSVAFWCNPISGHATLYWYQQILGQGPKLLIQFQNNGVVDDSQLPKDRFSAERLKGVDSTLKIQPAKLEDSAVYLCASSPDRGNNEKLFFGSGTQLSVL.

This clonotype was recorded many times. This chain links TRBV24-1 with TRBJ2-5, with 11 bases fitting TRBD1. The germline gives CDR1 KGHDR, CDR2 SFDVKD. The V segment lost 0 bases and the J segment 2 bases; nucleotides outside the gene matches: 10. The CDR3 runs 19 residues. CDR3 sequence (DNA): TGTGCCACCAGTGATTTGCAGGGACAGGGGGTTGTGGGACAAGAGACCCAGTACTTC. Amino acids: CATSDLQGQGVVGQETQYF.

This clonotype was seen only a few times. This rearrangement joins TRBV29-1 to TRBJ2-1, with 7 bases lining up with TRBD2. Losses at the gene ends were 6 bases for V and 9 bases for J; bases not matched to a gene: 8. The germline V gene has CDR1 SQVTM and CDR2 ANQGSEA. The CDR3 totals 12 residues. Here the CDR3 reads CSVHPGGGEQFF. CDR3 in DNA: TGCAGCGTGCACCCGGGGGGAGGTGAGCAGTTCTTC.

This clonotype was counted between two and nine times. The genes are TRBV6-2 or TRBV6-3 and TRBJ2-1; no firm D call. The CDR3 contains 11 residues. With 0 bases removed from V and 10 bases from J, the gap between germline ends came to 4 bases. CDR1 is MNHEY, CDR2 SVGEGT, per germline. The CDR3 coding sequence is TGTGCCAGCAGTTACTCGGAAGAGCAGTTCTTC. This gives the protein CASSYSEEQFF.

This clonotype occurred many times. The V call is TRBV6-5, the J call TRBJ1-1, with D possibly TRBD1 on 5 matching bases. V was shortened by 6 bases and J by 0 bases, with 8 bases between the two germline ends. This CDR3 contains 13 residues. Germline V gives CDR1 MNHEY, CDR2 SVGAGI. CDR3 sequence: CASSGGMNTEAFF. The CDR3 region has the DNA TGTGCCAGCAGCGGGGGGATGAACACTGAAGCTTTCTTT.

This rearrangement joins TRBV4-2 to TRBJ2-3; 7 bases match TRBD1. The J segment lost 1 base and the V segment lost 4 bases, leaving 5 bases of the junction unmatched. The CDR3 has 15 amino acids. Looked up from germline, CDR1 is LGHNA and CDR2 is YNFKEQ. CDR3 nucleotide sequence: TGTGCCAGCAGCCGGGGTCAGGGGGGCACAGATACGCAGTATTTT. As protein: CASSRGQGGTDTQYF.

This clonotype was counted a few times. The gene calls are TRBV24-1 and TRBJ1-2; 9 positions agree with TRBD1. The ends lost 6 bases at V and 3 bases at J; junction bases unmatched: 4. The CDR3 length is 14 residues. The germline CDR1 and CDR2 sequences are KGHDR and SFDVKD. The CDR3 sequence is CATSTGGRDYGYTF. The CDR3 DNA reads TGTGCCACCAGTACAGGGGGCAGGGACTATGGCTACACCTTC.

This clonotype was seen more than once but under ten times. CDR3 protein: CASSMGTNNEQFF. CDR3 in DNA: TGTGCCAGTAGTATGGGGACTAACAATGAGCAGTTCTTC. The chain recombines TRBV19 with TRBJ2-1; 7 bases map to TRBD2. The CDR3 is 13 residues long. Germline CDR1 LNHDA, CDR2 SQIVND (reference sequence). V was pared by 3 bases and J by 5 bases, with 1 base of the junction left unmatched. The full variable domain, in which reference TRBV19 and TRBJ2-1 provide the parts outside the CDR3, is DGGITQSPKYLFRKEGQNVTLSCEQNLNHDAMYWYRQDPGQGLRLIYYSQIVNDFQKGDIAEGYSVSREKKESFPLTVTSAQKNPTAFYLCASSMGTNNEQFFGPGTRLTVL.

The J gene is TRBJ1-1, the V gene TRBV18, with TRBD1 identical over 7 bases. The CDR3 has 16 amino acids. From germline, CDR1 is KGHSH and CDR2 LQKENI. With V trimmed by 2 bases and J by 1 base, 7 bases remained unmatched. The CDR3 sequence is CASSPWDRVSNTEAFF. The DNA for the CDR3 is TGTGCCAGCTCACCATGGGACAGAGTATCGAACACTGAAGCTTTCTTT.

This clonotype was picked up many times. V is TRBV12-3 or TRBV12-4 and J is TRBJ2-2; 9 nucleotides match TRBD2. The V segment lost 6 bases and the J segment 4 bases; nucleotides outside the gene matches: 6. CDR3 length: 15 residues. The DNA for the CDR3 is TGTGCCAGCAGCCGACTAGCGGATATCACCGGGGAGCTGTTTTTT. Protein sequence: CASSRLADITGELFF.

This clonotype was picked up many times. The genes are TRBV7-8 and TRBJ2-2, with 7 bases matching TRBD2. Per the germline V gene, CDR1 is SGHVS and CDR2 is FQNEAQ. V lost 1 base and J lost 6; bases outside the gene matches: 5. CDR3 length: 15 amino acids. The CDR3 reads CASSLGGGGAGELFF. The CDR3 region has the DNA TGTGCCAGCAGCTTAGGCGGGGGAGGGGCCGGGGAGCTGTTTTTT.

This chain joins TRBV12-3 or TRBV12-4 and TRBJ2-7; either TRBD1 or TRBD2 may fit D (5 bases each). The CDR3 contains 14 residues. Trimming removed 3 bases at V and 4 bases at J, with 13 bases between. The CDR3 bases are TGTGCCAGCAGTTTCGGGACGGGTTTTTACGAGCAGTACTTC. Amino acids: CASSFGTGFYEQYF.

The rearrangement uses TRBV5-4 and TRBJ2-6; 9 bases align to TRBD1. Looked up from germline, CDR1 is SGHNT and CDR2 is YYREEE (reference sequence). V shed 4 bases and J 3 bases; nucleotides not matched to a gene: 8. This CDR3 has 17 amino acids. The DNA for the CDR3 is TGTGCCAGCAGCAGTGGACAGGGGCAGGGTGGGGCCAACGTCCTGACTTTC. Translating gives CASSSGQGQGGANVLTF.

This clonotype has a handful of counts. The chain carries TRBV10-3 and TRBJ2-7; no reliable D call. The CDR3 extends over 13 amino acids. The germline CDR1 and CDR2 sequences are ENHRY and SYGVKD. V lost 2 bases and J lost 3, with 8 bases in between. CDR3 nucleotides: TGTGCCATCAGTGAGCCGGTTCGCTACGAGCAGTACTTC. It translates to CAISEPVRYEQYF.

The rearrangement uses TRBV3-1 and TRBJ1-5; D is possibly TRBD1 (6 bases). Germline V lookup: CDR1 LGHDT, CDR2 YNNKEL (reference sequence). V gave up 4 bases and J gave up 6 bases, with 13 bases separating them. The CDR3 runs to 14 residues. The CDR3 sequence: CASSLSGESQPQHF. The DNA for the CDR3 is TGTGCCAGCAGCCTTTCAGGGGAGAGTCAGCCCCAGCATTTT.

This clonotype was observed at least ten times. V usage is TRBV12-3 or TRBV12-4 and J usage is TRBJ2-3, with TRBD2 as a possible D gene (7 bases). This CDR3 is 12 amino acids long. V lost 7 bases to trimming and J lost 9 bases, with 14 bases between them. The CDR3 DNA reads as TGTGCCAGCAAGGGGGGGCAGTACACGCAGTATTTT. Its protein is CASKGGQYTQYF.

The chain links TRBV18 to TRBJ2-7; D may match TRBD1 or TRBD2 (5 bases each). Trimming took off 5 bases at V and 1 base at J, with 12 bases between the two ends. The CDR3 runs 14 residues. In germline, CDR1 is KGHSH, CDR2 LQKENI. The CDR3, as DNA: TGTGCCAGCTCAGAAGGGACCCTATCCTACGAGCAGTACTTC. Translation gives CASSEGTLSYEQYF.

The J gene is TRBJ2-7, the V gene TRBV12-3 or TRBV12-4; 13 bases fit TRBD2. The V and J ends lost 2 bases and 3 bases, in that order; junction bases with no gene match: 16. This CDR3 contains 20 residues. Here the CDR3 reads CASSLTPGLAGTLGIYEQYF. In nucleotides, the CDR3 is TGTGCCAGCAGTTTAACGCCGGGACTAGCGGGAACCCTGGGCATCTACGAGCAGTACTTC.

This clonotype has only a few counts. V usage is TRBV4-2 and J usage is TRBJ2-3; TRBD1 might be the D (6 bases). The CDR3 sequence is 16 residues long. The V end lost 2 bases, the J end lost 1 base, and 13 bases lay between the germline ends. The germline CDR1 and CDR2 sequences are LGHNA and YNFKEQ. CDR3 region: CASSQPRAGGTDTQYF. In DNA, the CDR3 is TGTGCCAGCAGCCAACCGAGGGCAGGGGGCACAGATACGCAGTATTTT.

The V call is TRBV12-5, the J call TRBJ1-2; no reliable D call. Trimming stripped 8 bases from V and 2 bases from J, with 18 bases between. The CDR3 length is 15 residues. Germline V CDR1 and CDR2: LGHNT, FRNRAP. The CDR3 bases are TGTGCTAGTTCCCGGGAGGAACTGAGAAACTATGGCTACACCTTC. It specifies CASSREELRNYGYTF.

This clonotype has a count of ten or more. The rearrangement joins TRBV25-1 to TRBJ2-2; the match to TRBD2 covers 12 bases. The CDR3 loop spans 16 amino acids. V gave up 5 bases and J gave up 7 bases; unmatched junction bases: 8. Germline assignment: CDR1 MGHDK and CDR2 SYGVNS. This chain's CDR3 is CASSRLAGVYGGELFF. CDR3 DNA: TGTGCCAGCAGTAGACTAGCGGGGGTTTATGGCGGGGAGCTGTTTTTT.

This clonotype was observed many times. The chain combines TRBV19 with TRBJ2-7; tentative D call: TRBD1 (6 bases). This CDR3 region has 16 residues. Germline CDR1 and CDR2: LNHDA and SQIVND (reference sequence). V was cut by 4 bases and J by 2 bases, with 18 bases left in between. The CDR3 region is CASSTDPRQVTYEQYF. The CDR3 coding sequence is TGTGCCAGTAGTACCGACCCAAGACAGGTCACCTACGAGCAGTACTTC. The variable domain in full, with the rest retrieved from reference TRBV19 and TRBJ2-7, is DGGITQSPKYLFRKEGQNVTLSCEQNLNHDAMYWYRQDPGQGLRLIYYSQIVNDFQKGDIAEGYSVSREKKESFPLTVTSAQKNPTAFYLCASSTDPRQVTYEQYFGPGTRLTVT.

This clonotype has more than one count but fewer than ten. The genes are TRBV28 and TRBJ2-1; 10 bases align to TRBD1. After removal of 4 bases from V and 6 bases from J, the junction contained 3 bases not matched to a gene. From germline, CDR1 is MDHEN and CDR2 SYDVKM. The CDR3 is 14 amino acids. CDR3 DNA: TGTGCCAGCAGTTCCGGGACAGGGGTCAATGAGCAGTTCTTC. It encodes CASSSGTGVNEQFF.

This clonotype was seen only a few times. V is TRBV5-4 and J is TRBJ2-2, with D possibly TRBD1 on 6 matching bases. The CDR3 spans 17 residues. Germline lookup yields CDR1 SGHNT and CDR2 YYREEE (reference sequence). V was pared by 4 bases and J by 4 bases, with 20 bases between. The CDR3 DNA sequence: TGTGCCAGCAGCCCCCCAGGACAGCCCCCCCTCACCGGGGAGCTGTTTTTT. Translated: CASSPPGQPPLTGELFF.